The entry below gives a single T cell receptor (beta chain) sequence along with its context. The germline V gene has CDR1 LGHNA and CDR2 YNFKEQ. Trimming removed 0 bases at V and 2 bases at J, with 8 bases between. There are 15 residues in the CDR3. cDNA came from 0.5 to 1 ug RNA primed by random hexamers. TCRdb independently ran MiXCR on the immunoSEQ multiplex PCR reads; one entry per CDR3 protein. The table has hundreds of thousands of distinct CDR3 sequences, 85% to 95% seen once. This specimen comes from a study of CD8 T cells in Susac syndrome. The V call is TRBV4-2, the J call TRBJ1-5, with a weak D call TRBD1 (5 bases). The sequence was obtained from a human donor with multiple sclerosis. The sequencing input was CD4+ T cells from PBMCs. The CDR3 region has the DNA TGTGCCAGCAGCCAAGAACCCAGGGGCAATCAGCCCCAGCATTTT. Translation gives CASSQEPRGNQPQHF.